The sequence of this TCR beta chain was determined in a study of early T cells in non-severe SARS-CoV-2 infection. Turning to the study itself: Sequencing input comprised bulk RNA from unsorted whole blood; chain pairing was not available.

Broader study findings: Anti-spike CD8 responses were favored in VDJdb matching, and private and CD4 specificities were missed.

Details on this clonotype: Its antigen is undetermined.

As part of library construction, unique molecular identifiers were attached to individual cDNA molecules. TCRdb re-derived calls from the 5' RACE reads in MiXCR, one entry per CDR3 protein. The sample contains around 88,000 distinct CDR3 sequences, over 13% of which appear only once. In germline, CDR1 is MNHNS, CDR2 SASEGT. The J segment lost 4 bases and the V segment lost 5 bases, leaving 9 bases of the junction unmatched. The CDR3 is 15 amino acids. The chain recombines TRBV6-1 with TRBJ2-7; 9 nucleotides align to TRBD1. The material sequenced was whole blood. The receptor comes from an adult who was a healthcare worker with PCR-confirmed SARS-CoV-2 infection or an uninfected control (not recorded which). The CDR3 DNA follows: TGTGCCAGCAGTCTAGAGGACAGGGGTCATTACGAGCAGTACTTC. This sequence encodes CASSLEDRGHYEQYF.